In its sample, the clone carrying this TCR beta chain was seen a few times. Its specificity is unknown. Quantitative barcoded 5'-RACE was used to prepare TCR beta libraries. MiXCR, applied by TCRdb to the 5' RACE reads, yields one record per CDR3 protein. This table has fewer than 500,000 distinct CDR3 sequences, about 25% appearing once. There are 16 residues in the CDR3. Germline assignment: CDR1 SNHLY and CDR2 FYNNEI. V shed 0 bases and J 6 bases; nucleotides not matched to a gene: 5. The record originates from a study of CD8 T cells in ankylosing spondylitis. General study results and limits: A TCR beta motif of several highly homologous variants seemed to mark ankylosing spondylitis blood.

The receptor's source is a male donor with ankylosing spondylitis. The V gene is TRBV2, the J gene TRBJ2-3; 11 nucleotides match TRBD2. Sequenced: blood, either unsorted or a sorted T cell fraction (not recorded which). The CDR3 DNA sequence: TGTGCCAGCAGTGAAGCAGTAGCGGGAGGGCTTGATACGCAGTATTTT. It translates to CASSEAVAGGLDTQYF.